This T cell receptor beta chain appears in the sequencing data of a study of T cells in Graves' hyperthyroidism and ophthalmopathy. Regarding the study as a whole: In validation, the model predicted ophthalmopathy. These predictions came a median approximately 6.5 months before onset.

A word on this clonotype: The antigen remains unidentified.

No progression to ophthalmopathy during 18 months of follow-up defined stable disease. Patients aged 18 to 65 had newly diagnosed hyperthyroidism lasting under 2 months. TCR beta CDR3 regions were amplified from RNA. The primer set for the first-round RT-PCR of the TCR CDR3 was HTBI. MiXCR was run by TCRdb on the multiplex PCR reads, yielding one entry per CDR3 protein. Among about 290,000 distinct CDR3 sequences listed, approximately 14% were seen once. CDR3 size: 15 residues. The V segment lost 4 bases and the J segment 3 bases; nucleotides outside the gene matches: 6. Germline V gene sequence: CDR1 LGHDT, CDR2 YNNKEL (reference sequence).

The chain combines TRBV3-1 with TRBJ1-5, with 7 bases aligning to TRBD1. Sequences were obtained from blood. The TCR originated in a woman aged 40 to 55 with Graves' hyperthyroidism. The CDR3 region has the DNA TGTGCCAGCAGCCGACACGACAGGGACAATCAGCCCCAGCATTTT. Protein: CASSRHDRDNQPQHF.